The entry below describes one TCR beta chain. The assay was immunoSEQ multiplex PCR, and TCRdb's table has in-frame clones only and misses some. The table shows about 81,000 clones, with around 92% occurring only once. These data originate in a study of technical replicates of blood from several donors. J gave up 5 bases and V 4 bases, and 7 bases lay outside the gene matches. The CDR3 consists of 14 residues. The germline V gene has CDR1 SGHRS and CDR2 YFSETQ. The origin of this receptor is a human donor in good health. The sample taken for sequencing was T cells isolated from PBMCs. This rearrangement joins TRBV5-1 to TRBJ2-5; TRBD1 aligns across 8 bases. The CDR3 region has the DNA TGCGCCAGCAGCGCGGACAGGGTTAGTGAGACCCAGTACTTC. Residues: CASSADRVSETQYF.